These 28 T cell receptor beta chains were sequenced from one sample in a study of T cell clonotyping in hematopoietic cell transplantation. Sequencing was performed with immunoSEQ multiplex PCR; in TCRdb, only in-frame clones are kept and a portion is missing. The data contain about 14,000 clones, 85% to 90% of them singletons. The material was PBMCs, obtained 100 days after allogeneic stem cell transplant. The receptors originated from a male patient aged 50 to 59 who had an allogeneic stem cell transplant from an unrelated donor, so T cells may come from the graft donor. Some clones in this sample may be carry-over from other donors' samples.

The chain employs TRBV4-2 and TRBJ2-3, with a tentative D call TRBD2 (9 bases). Germline assignment: CDR1 LGHNA and CDR2 YNFKEQ. V lost 0 bases and J lost 7, with 23 bases in between. The CDR3 totals 18 residues. This chain's CDR3 is CASSQEQGAPSGAYTQYF. Here the CDR3 DNA reads TGTGCCAGCAGCCAAGAGCAGGGGGCGCCTAGCGGGGCTTATACGCAGTATTTT.

This clone was seen just once. The J gene is TRBJ1-3, the V gene TRBV30, with 7 bases lining up with TRBD1. Trimming cost V 4 bases and J 0 bases; bases outside gene matches: 9. CDR1 and CDR2 from the germline V gene are GTSNPN and SVGIG (reference sequence). This CDR3 is built from 16 residues. The CDR3 here is CAWILRDRYSGNTIYF. In DNA form, the CDR3 reads TGTGCCTGGATTCTCCGGGACAGATACTCTGGAAACACCATATATTTT.

This clone was picked up a small number of times. This chain joins TRBV25-1 and TRBJ1-6; D remains unclear. The ends were cut back, 5 bases at V and 9 bases at J, with 11 bases in the middle. The CDR3 consists of 13 residues. From germline, CDR1 is MGHDK and CDR2 SYGVNS. This CDR3 is CASSLNLGSPLHF. The CDR3 nucleotides read TGTGCCAGCAGTTTAAACCTAGGTTCACCCCTCCACTTT.

The V call is TRBV6-5, the J call TRBJ1-4, with a possible D match to TRBD1 (5 bases). This CDR3 comprises 14 residues. Deletions cut 6 bases from V and 7 bases from J, with 15 bases between. Germline V gives CDR1 MNHEY, CDR2 SVGAGI. The CDR3 region has the DNA TGTGCCAGCAGGAATCCGGGACCGTTTGAAAAACTGTTTTTT. Amino acid sequence: CASRNPGPFEKLFF.

The chain has TRBV9 and TRBJ1-6; D remains unclear. Trimming pared 2 bases from V and 7 bases from J, leaving 10 bases between. The CDR3 consists of 14 residues. Germline-derived CDR1 and CDR2 are SGDLS and YYNGEE. For the CDR3, the DNA is TGTGCCAGCAGCGTCGCAGCCCTAAATTCACCCCTCCACTTT. Encoded protein: CASSVAALNSPLHF.

This clone occurred once. The chain joins TRBV29-1 to TRBJ2-3; tentatively, D is TRBD1 (6 bases). This CDR3 has 12 residues. V lost 4 bases, J lost 4 bases, and 9 bases lay in between. Germline-derived CDR1 and CDR2 are SQVTM and ANQGSEA. The DNA of the CDR3 is TGCAGCGTTGGTCAGGGGCCAGATACGCAGTATTTT. This sequence encodes CSVGQGPDTQYF.

This chain connects TRBV5-4 to TRBJ2-7, with 7 bases identical to TRBD1. The CDR3 extends over 14 amino acids. The germline gives CDR1 SGHNT, CDR2 YYREEE (reference sequence). V lost 4 bases, J lost 0 bases, and 4 bases stayed unmatched. The CDR3 is CASSRQGSSYEQYF. The CDR3 region has the DNA TGTGCCAGCAGCCGACAGGGAAGCTCCTACGAGCAGTACTTC. Based on the CDR3 plus reference TRBV5-4 and TRBJ2-7, the full variable domain is ETGVTQSPTHLIKTRGQQVTLRCSSQSGHNTVSWYQQALGQGPQFIFQYYREEENGRGNFPPRFSGLQFPNYSSELNVNALELDDSALYLCASSRQGSSYEQYFGPGTRLTVT.

The chain uses TRBV2 and TRBJ1-1; D may be TRBD1 (5 bases). The CDR3 consists of 14 residues. CDR1 SNHLY and CDR2 FYNNEI come from the germline V gene. V was clipped by 5 bases and J by 0 bases, with 10 bases between them. CDR3: CASSLTGVNTEAFF. The CDR3 bases are TGTGCCAGCAGTTTAACAGGAGTGAACACTGAAGCTTTCTTT.

The chain employs TRBV5-1 and TRBJ1-4; 9 bases agree with TRBD1. J was trimmed by 8 bases and V by 3 bases; bases with no gene match: 11. The germline V gene encodes CDR1 SGHRS and CDR2 YFSETQ. The CDR3 extends over 16 amino acids. CDR3 DNA: TGCGCCAGCAGCTGGGACAGGGTCGCGTTTTCCGAAAAACTGTTTTTT. It translates to CASSWDRVAFSEKLFF.

This clone was seen more than once but under ten times. The rearrangement joins TRBV9 to TRBJ2-7, with a tentative D call TRBD2 (5 bases). Germline V gene sequence: CDR1 SGDLS, CDR2 YYNGEE. V was trimmed by 4 bases and J by 4 bases, leaving 12 bases between them. The CDR3 runs to 13 residues. The CDR3 reads CASSRTDFYEQYF. CDR3 bases: TGTGCCAGCAGCCGGACTGACTTTTACGAGCAGTACTTC.

This clone was seen just once. The chain is built from TRBV5-6 and TRBJ1-5; D is undetermined. Per the germline V gene, CDR1 is SGHDT and CDR2 is YYEEEE. The CDR3 has 14 residues. V lost 2 bases and J lost 3, with 9 bases in between. The CDR3 nucleotides are TGTGCCAGCAGCTTAGGGCAGATCAATCAGCCCCAGCATTTT. Protein sequence: CASSLGQINQPQHF.

The chain joins TRBV25-1 to TRBJ1-5, with a weak D call TRBD1 (5 bases). CDR1 and CDR2 from the germline V gene are MGHDK and SYGVNS. Trimming shortened V by 3 bases and J by 7 bases, and 10 bases separated the two germline ends. This CDR3 comprises 13 residues. The CDR3 sequence: CASSDPRGQPQHF. CDR3 DNA: TGTGCCAGCAGTGACCCCCGGGGCCAGCCCCAGCATTTT.

This rearrangement joins TRBV11-1 to TRBJ2-7; perhaps TRBD1 as D (5 bases). The V gene's germline CDR1 is SGHAT and CDR2 FQDESV (reference sequence). The CDR3 sequence is 13 residues long. Trimming took 3 bases from V and 7 from J, leaving 13 bases between them. In DNA form, the CDR3 reads TGTGCCAGCAGCTTGGAGCTAGGGGTAGAGCAGTACTTC. Encoded protein: CASSLELGVEQYF.

In its sample, this clone was seen a few times. The rearrangement joins TRBV7-9 to TRBJ1-5; D uncertain. The V end lost 4 bases, the J end lost 4 bases, and 14 bases lay between the germline ends. The CDR3 has 15 amino acids. Germline V gene lookup returns CDR1 SEHNR and CDR2 FQNEAQ (reference sequence). The CDR3 nucleotides read TGTGCCAGCAGCTCCTCATACCCGGGGAATCAGCCCCAGCATTTT. It encodes CASSSSYPGNQPQHF. Filled out from reference TRBV7-9 and TRBJ1-5, the complete variable domain reads DTGVSQNPRHKITKRGQNVTFRCDPISEHNRLYWYRQTLGQGPEFLTYFQNEAQLEKSRLLSDRFSAERPKGSFSTLEIQRTEQGDSAMYLCASSSSYPGNQPQHFGDGTRLSIL.

The chain employs TRBV11-2 and TRBJ2-1; 10 nucleotides agree with TRBD1. Losses at the gene ends were 5 bases for V and 7 bases for J; bases not matched to a gene: 11. The CDR3 covers 16 residues. Germline V lookup: CDR1 SGHAT, CDR2 FQNNGV. CDR3 protein: CASSAPGTGVFNEQFF. The CDR3 DNA reads TGTGCCAGCAGCGCCCCGGGGACAGGGGTCTTTAATGAGCAGTTCTTC.

The chain couples TRBV7-3 to TRBJ2-6; tentative D call: TRBD1 (6 bases). The V gene's germline CDR1 is SGHTA and CDR2 FQGTGA. The CDR3 loop spans 16 amino acids. Trimming shortened V by 1 base and J by 4 bases, and 11 bases separated the two germline ends. As DNA, the CDR3 is TGTGCCAGCAGCTTAAAGGGGGTTCTGGGGGCCAACGTCCTGACTTTC. This codes for CASSLKGVLGANVLTF.

The V call is TRBV6-5, the J call TRBJ2-3; 8 bases fit TRBD2. This CDR3 is built from 16 residues. CDR1 is MNHEY, CDR2 SVGAGI, per germline. The trim removed 1 base at V and 7 bases at J, leaving 10 bases unmatched. CDR3 nucleotides: TGTGCCAGCAGTTACTTTAGCGGGGAGGGAAGGAATACGCAGTATTTT. Residues: CASSYFSGEGRNTQYF.

This rearrangement joins TRBV28 to TRBJ1-2; no reliable D call. With 3 bases removed from V and 3 bases from J, the gap between germline ends came to 11 bases. Germline CDR1 reads MDHEN; CDR2 reads SYDVKM. This CDR3 is built from 14 residues. The CDR3 coding sequence is TGTGCCAGCAGTTTCGGGAAGTGGGACTATGGCTACACCTTC. This sequence encodes CASSFGKWDYGYTF.

The table lists this clone with a count of one. The chain joins TRBV5-1 to TRBJ1-1; 9 bases match TRBD1. The V segment lost 0 bases and the J segment 11 bases; nucleotides outside the gene matches: 11. Germline assignment: CDR1 SGHRS and CDR2 YFSETQ. The CDR3 runs 15 residues. The chain's CDR3 is CASSLGTGELSGAFF. The CDR3 bases are TGCGCCAGCAGCTTGGGGACAGGGGAATTGTCAGGGGCTTTCTTT.

In this sample, this clone turned up a few times. V usage is TRBV7-6 and J usage is TRBJ2-5, with 8 bases aligning to TRBD1. The trim removed 4 bases at V and 0 bases at J, leaving 4 bases unmatched. The CDR3 is 15 residues long. Germline CDR1 is SGHVS and CDR2 is FNYEAQ. As DNA, the CDR3 is TGTGCCAGCAGCTCGTGGACAGGGCACCAAGAGACCCAGTACTTC. Its translation: CASSSWTGHQETQYF.

CDR3 DNA sequence: TGCGCCAGCAGTCAATACGGACAGGGGGCGGGTTGGGAGCAGTACTTC. Amino acid sequence: CASSQYGQGAGWEQYF. The chain carries TRBV23-1 and TRBJ2-7, with 11 bases aligning to TRBD1. TRBV23-1 carries the ORF label, with uncertain function. This CDR3 comprises 16 residues. Germline trimming cut 1 base from V and 7 bases from J; bases unmatched to any gene: 9.

CDR3: CASSGGGEAFF. For the CDR3, the DNA is TGTGCCAGCAGTGGAGGGGGTGAAGCTTTCTTT. The rearrangement joins TRBV6-4 to TRBJ1-1; D perhaps matches TRBD1 (6 bases). Germline CDR1 MRHNA, CDR2 SNTAGT. This CDR3 has 11 amino acids. The V and J ends lost 4 bases and 7 bases respectively, with 7 bases between them.

The rearrangement uses TRBV5-1 and TRBJ2-5; 7 bases fit TRBD2. Germline-derived CDR1 and CDR2 are SGHRS and YFSETQ. The CDR3 consists of 13 residues. Trimming cost V 3 bases and J 5 bases; bases outside gene matches: 4. CDR3 amino acids: CASSWAGEETQYF. CDR3 DNA sequence: TGCGCCAGCAGCTGGGCGGGAGAGGAGACCCAGTACTTC.

The chain combines TRBV2 with TRBJ2-7, with 7 nucleotides matching TRBD1. The CDR3 runs to 13 residues. Germline V gene data show CDR1 as SNHLY and CDR2 as FYNNEI. J lost 2 bases, V lost 8 bases, and 6 bases had no gene match. CDR3 region: CASRPGQPYEQYF. CDR3 DNA sequence: TGTGCCAGCCGACCGGGACAGCCCTACGAGCAGTACTTC. The complete variable domain, with remaining parts taken from reference TRBV2 and TRBJ2-7, reads EPEVTQTPSHQVTQMGQEVILRCVPISNHLYFYWYRQILGQKVEFLVSFYNNEISEKSEIFDDQFSVERPDGSNFTLKIRSTKLEDSAMYFCASRPGQPYEQYFGPGTRLTVT.

The rearrangement joins TRBV19 to TRBJ1-2, with 7 bases fitting TRBD1. This CDR3 has 13 amino acids. V was pared by 10 bases and J by 1 base, with 6 bases of the junction left unmatched. CDR1 LNHDA and CDR2 SQIVND come from the germline V gene (reference sequence). CDR3 loop: CATGTAYNYGYTF. The CDR3 nucleotides are TGTGCCACCGGGACAGCTTATAACTATGGCTACACCTTC.

J is TRBJ1-1 and V is TRBV19; TRBD1 matches at 7 bases. This CDR3 comprises 13 residues. Germline CDR1 and CDR2: LNHDA and SQIVND (reference sequence). With 4 bases clipped from V and 2 bases from J, the junction kept 1 base outside the gene matches. The CDR3 sequence: CASSRTGNTEAFF. The CDR3 nucleotides are TGTGCCAGTAGTAGGACAGGCAACACTGAAGCTTTCTTT.

V is TRBV28 and J is TRBJ2-7, with D maybe TRBD2 (5 bases). The CDR3 has 16 amino acids. V was cut by 2 bases and J by 6 bases, with 20 bases left in between. The germline CDR1 and CDR2 sequences are MDHEN and SYDVKM. CDR3 in amino acids: CASSLLTVRGRGEQYF. The CDR3 nucleotides read TGTGCCAGCAGTTTACTCACGGTTAGAGGACGGGGCGAGCAGTACTTC.

The gene calls are TRBV5-1 and TRBJ2-2, with TRBD1 matching over 8 bases. Trimming at V came to 2 bases and at J to 0 bases, leaving 3 bases not matched to a gene. The CDR3 is made up of 16 amino acids. Looked up from germline, CDR1 is SGHRS and CDR2 is YFSETQ. DNA for the CDR3: TGCGCCAGCAGCTTACGGACAGGGACGAACACCGGGGAGCTGTTTTTT. Translating gives CASSLRTGTNTGELFF.